Reported below is one TCR beta chain. Its target is unknown. The CDR3 sequence is 15 residues long. V shed 5 bases and J shed 1 base, with 14 bases lying between them. Germline CDR1 reads SGHAT; CDR2 reads FQNNGV. Sequenced by immunoSEQ multiplex PCR; TCRdb stores in-frame clones only, minus some. The table lists 10,000 or so clones, around 70% of them singletons. This sample is drawn from a study of tumor-infiltrating lymphocytes in localized non-small cell lung cancer. Study outcomes and limitations: Immunotypes IM1 and IM2 had similar TCR-derived T-cell fractions.

The source of this sequence is a human donor with non-small cell lung cancer. Sequenced material: lung tumor tissue. This sequence joins TRBV11-2 and TRBJ1-2, with D possibly TRBD1 on 6 matching bases. CDR3 protein: CASSLLGASNYGYTF. CDR3 in DNA: TGTGCCAGCAGCCTCCTGGGGGCCAGTAACTATGGCTACACCTTC.